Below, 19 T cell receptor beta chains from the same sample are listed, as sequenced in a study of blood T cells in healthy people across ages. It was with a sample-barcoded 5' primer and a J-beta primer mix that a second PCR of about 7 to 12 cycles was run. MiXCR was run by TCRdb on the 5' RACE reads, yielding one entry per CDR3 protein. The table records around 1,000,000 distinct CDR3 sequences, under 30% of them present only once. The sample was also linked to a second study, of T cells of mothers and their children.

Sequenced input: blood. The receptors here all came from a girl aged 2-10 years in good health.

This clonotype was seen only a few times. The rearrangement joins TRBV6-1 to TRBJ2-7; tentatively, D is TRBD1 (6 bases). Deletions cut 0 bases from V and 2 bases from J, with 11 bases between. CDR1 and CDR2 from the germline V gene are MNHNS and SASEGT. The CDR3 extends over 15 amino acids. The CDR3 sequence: CASSEAQNRAYEQYF. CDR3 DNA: TGTGCCAGCAGTGAAGCCCAAAACAGGGCCTACGAGCAGTACTTC.

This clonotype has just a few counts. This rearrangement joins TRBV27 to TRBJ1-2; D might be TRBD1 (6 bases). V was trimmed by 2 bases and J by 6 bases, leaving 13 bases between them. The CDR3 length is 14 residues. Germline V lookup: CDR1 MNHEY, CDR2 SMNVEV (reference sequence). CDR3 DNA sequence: TGTGCCAGCAGTTTACAGTCAGGGGTGAATGGCTACACCTTC. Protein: CASSLQSGVNGYTF.

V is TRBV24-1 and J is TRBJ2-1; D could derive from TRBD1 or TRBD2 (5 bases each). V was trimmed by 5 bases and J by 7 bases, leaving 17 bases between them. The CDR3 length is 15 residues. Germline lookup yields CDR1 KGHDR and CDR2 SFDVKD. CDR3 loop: CATSGYGAVENEQFF. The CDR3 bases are TGTGCCACCAGTGGTTACGGGGCAGTGGAAAATGAGCAGTTCTTC.

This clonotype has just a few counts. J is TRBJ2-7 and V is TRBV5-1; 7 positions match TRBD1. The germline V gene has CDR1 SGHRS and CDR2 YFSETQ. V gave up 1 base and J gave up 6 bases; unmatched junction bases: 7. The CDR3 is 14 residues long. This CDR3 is CASSLTTGSTEQYF. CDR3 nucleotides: TGCGCCAGCAGCTTGACGACAGGGTCCACCGAGCAGTACTTC.

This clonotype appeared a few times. The DNA of the CDR3 is TGCGCCAGCTGCCAAAGCGGGGGGGCCAACAATGAGCAGTTCTTC. Its protein product is CASCQSGGANNEQFF. The chain uses TRBV5-1 and TRBJ2-5; 10 bases agree with TRBD2. The J call may be wrong; the DNA end is better matched by TRBJ2-1. This CDR3 spans 15 amino acids. The germline V gene has CDR1 SGHRS and CDR2 YFSETQ.

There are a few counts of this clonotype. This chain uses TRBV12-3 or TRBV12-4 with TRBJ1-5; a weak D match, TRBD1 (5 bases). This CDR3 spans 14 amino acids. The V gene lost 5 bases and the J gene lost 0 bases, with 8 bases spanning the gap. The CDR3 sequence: CASSDTGSNQPQHF. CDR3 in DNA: TGTGCCAGCAGTGATACAGGTAGCAATCAGCCCCAGCATTTT.

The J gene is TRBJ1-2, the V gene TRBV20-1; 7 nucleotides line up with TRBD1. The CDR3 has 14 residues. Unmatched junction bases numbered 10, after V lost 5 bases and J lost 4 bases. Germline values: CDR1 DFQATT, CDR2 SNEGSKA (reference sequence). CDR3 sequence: CSAPMTGWGYGYTF. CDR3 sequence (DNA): TGCAGTGCTCCTATGACAGGGTGGGGCTATGGCTACACCTTC.

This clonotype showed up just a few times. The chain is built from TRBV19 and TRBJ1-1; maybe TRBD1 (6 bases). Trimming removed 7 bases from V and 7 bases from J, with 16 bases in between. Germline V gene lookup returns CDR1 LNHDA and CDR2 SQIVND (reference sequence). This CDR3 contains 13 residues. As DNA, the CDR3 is TGTGCCAGTAATCGCAGGGGAATTATTGAAGCTTTCTTT. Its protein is CASNRRGIIEAFF.

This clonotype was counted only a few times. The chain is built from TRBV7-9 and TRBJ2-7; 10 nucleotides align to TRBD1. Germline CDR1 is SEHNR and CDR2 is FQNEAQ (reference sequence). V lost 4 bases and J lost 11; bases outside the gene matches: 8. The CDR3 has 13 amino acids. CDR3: CASSSDRGSWEYF. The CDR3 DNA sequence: TGTGCCAGCAGCTCGGACAGGGGGTCCTGGGAGTACTTC.

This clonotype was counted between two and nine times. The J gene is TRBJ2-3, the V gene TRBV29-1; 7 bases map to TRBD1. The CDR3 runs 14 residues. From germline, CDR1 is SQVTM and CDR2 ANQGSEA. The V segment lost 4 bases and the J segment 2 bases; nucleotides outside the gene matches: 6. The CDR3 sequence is CSVVNRGTTDTQYF. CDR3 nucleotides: TGCAGCGTTGTGAACAGGGGAACCACAGATACGCAGTATTTT.

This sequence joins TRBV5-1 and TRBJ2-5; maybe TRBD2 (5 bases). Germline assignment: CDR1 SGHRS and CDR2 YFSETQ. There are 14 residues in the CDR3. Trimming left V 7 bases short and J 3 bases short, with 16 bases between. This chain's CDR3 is CASSLLGVEETQYF. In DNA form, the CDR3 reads TGCGCCAGCTCCCTCCTGGGAGTGGAAGAGACCCAGTACTTC.

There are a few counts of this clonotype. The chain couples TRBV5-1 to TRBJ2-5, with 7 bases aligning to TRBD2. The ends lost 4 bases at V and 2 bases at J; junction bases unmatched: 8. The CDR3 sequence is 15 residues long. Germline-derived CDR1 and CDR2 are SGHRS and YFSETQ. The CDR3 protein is CASSLRGDPQETQYF. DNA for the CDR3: TGCGCCAGCAGCCTTCGGGGGGACCCTCAAGAGACCCAGTACTTC.

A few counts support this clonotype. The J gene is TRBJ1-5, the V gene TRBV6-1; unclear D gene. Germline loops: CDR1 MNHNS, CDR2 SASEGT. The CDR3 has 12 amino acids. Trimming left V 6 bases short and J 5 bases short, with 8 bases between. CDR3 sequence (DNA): TGTGCCAGCAGAGCCTGGGATCAGCCCCAGCATTTT. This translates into CASRAWDQPQHF.

The CDR3 spells CSVEVVDSEQFF. The CDR3 DNA reads TGCAGCGTTGAAGTAGTGGACAGCGAGCAGTTCTTC. The genes are TRBV29-1 and TRBJ2-1, with D possibly matching TRBD1 (6 bases). Germline V gene data show CDR1 as SQVTM and CDR2 as ANQGSEA. Between the trimmed V and J ends, which lost 1 base and 10 bases, there was a span of 11 bases. There are 12 residues in the CDR3.

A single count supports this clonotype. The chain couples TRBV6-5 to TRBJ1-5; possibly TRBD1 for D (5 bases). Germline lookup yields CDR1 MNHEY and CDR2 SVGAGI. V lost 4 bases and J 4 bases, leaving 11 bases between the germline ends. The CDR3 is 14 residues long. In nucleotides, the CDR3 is TGTGCCAGCAGTTGGGGACGGGAGAATCAGCCCCAGCATTTT. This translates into CASSWGRENQPQHF.

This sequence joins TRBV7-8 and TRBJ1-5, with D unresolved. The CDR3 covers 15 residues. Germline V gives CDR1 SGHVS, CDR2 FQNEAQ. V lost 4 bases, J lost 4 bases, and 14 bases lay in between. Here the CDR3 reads CASSSLTMINQPQHF. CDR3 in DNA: TGTGCCAGCAGCTCGCTGACAATGATTAATCAGCCCCAGCATTTT.

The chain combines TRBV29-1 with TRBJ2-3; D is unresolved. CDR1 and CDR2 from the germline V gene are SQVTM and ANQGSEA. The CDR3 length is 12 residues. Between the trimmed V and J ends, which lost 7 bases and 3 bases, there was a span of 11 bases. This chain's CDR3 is CSAHYRTDTQYF. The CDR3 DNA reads TGCAGCGCCCACTACCGGACAGATACGCAGTATTTT.

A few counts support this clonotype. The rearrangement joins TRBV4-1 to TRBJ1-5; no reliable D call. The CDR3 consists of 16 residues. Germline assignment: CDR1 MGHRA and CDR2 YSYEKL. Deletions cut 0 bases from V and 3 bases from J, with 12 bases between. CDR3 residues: CASSQELADHNQPQHF. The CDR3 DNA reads TGCGCCAGCAGCCAAGAATTAGCGGACCACAATCAGCCCCAGCATTTT.

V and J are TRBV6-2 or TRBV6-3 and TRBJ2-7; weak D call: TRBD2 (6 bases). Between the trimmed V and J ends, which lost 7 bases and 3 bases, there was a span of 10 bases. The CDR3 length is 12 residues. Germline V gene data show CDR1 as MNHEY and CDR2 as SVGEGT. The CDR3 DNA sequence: TGTGCCAGCACCTATAGCGGCTACGAGCAGTACTTC. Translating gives CASTYSGYEQYF.